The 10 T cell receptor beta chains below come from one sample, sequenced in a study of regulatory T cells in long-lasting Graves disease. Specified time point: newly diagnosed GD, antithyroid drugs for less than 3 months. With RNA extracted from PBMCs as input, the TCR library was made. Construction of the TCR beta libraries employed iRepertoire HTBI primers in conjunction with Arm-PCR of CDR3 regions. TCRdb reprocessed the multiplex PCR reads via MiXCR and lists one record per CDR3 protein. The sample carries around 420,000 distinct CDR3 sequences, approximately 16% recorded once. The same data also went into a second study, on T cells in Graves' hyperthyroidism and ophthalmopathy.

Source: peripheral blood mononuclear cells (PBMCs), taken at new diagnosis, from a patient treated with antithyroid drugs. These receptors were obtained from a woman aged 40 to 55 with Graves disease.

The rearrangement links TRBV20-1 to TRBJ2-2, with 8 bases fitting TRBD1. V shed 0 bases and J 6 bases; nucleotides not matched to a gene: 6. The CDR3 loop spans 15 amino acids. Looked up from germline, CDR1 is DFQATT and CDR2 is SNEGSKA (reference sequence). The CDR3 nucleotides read TGCAGTGCTAGAGATCCTAGACAGGGGTCCGGGGAGCTGTTTTTT. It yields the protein CSARDPRQGSGELFF.

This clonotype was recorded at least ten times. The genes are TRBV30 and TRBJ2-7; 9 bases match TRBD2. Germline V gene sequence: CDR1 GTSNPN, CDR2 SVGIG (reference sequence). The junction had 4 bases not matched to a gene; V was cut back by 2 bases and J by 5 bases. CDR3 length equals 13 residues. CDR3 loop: CAWSMTSGDEQYF. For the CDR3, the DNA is TGTGCCTGGAGTATGACTAGCGGCGACGAGCAGTACTTC.

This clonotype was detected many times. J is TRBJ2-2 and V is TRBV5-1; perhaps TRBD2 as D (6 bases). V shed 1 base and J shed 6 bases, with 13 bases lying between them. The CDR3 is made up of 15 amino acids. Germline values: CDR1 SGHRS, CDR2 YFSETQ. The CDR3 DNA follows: TGCGCCAGCAGCTTGACCGGGAGTAATCCCGGGGAGCTGTTTTTT. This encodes CASSLTGSNPGELFF.

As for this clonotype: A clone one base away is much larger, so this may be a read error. CDR3 sequence reads: CASSIGQPLDTGELFF. The CDR3 DNA reads as TGTGCCAGTAGTATCGGGCAGCCCCTGGACACCGGGGAGCTGTTTTTT. V usage is TRBV19 and J usage is TRBJ2-2; D gene uncertain. CDR3 length: 16 residues. Trimming pared 3 bases from V and 3 bases from J, leaving 14 bases between. The germline CDR1 and CDR2 sequences are LNHDA and SQIVND (reference sequence).

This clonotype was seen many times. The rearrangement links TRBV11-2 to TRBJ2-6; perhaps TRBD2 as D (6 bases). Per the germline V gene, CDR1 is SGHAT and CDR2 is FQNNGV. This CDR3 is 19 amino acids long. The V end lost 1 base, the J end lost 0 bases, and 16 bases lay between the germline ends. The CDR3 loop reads CASSLVFAGSSSGANVLTF. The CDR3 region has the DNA TGTGCCAGCAGCTTAGTCTTTGCGGGATCCAGCTCTGGGGCCAACGTCCTGACTTTC.

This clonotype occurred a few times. The CDR3: CASSPRGSGRPYEQYF. The CDR3 DNA follows: TGTGCCAGCAGCCCCCGGGGTAGCGGGAGACCCTACGAGCAGTACTTC. The V call is TRBV2, the J call TRBJ2-7; 9 bases align to TRBD2. J lost 2 bases, V lost 6 bases, and 11 bases had no gene match. This CDR3 comprises 16 residues. CDR1 is SNHLY, CDR2 FYNNEI, per germline.

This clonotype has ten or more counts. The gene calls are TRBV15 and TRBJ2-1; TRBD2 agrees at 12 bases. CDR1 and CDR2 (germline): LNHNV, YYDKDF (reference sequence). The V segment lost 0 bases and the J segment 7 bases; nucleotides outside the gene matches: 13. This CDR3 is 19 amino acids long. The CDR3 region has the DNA TGTGCCACCAGCAGAGATCTCCCCCGACTAGCGGGAGTGCGTAATGAGCAGTTCTTC. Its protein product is CATSRDLPRLAGVRNEQFF.

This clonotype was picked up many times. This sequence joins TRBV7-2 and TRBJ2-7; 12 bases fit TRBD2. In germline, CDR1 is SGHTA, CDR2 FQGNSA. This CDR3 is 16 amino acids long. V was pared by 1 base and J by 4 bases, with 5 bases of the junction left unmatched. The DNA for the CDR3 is TGTGCCAGCAGCTTAGAGGCGACTAGCGGGAGTTACGAGCAGTACTTC. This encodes CASSLEATSGSYEQYF. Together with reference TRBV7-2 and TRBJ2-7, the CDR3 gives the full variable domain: GAGVSQSPSNKVTEKGKDVELRCDPISGHTALYWYRQSLGQGLEFLIYFQGNSAPDKSGLPSDRFSAERTGGSVSTLTIQRTQQEDSAVYLCASSLEATSGSYEQYFGPGTRLTVT.

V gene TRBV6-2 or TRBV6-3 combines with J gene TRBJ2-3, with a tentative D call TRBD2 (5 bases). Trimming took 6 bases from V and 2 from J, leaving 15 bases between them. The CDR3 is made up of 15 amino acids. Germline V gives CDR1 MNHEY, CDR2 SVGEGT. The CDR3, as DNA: TGTGCCAGCAGGAGGGCAAGCGGCTACACAGATACGCAGTATTTT. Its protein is CASRRASGYTDTQYF.

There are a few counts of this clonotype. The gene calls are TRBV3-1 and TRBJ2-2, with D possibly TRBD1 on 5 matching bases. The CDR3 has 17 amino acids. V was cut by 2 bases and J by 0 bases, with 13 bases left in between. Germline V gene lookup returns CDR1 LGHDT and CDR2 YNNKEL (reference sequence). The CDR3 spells CASSQSWGGANTGELFF. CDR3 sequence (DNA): TGTGCCAGCAGCCAATCTTGGGGCGGAGCGAACACCGGGGAGCTGTTTTTT.